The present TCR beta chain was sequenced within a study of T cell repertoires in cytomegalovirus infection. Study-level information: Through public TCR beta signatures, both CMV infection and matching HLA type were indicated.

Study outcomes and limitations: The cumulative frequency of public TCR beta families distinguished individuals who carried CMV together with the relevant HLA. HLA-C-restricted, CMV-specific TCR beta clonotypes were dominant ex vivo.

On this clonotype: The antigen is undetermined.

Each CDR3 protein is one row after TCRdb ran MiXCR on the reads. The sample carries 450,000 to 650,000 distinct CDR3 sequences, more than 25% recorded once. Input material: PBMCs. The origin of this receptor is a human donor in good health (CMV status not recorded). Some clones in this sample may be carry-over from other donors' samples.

The CDR3 region has the DNA TGTGCCAGCAGTTTAGTATCAGCTTCGTACAATGAGCAGTTCTTC. It codes for CASSLVSASYNEQFF. The V call is TRBV12-3 or TRBV12-4, the J call TRBJ2-1; no definite D call. The CDR3 is 15 residues long. V was trimmed by 1 base and J by 4 bases, leaving 11 bases between them.